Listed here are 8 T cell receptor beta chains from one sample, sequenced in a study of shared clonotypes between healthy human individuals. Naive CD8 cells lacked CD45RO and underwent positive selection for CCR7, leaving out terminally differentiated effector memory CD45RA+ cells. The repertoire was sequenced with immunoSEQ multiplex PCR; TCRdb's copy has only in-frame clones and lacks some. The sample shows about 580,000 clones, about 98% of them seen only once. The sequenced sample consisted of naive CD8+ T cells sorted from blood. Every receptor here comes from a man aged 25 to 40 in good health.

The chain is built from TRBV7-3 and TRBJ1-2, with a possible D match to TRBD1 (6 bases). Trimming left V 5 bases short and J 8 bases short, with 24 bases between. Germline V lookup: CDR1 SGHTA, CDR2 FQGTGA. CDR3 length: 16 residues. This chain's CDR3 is CASSPSGGETEIGYTF. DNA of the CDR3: TGTGCCAGCAGCCCGTCGGGGGGCGAGACAGAAATCGGCTACACCTTC.

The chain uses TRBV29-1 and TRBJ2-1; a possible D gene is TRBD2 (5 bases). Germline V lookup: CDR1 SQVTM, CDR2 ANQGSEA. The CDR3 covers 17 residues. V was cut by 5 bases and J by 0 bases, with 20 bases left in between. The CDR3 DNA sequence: TGCAGCGTTAGCACTAGTGTCGGGATAAGCTCCTACAATGAGCAGTTCTTC. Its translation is CSVSTSVGISSYNEQFF.

CDR3 sequence: CASSAQYSYEQYF. CDR3 DNA: TGTGCCAGCAGTGCTCAGTACTCCTACGAGCAGTACTTC. The V gene is TRBV2, the J gene TRBJ2-7; no clear D. V lost 4 bases to trimming and J lost 0 bases, with 7 bases between them. This CDR3 is 13 amino acids long. Germline values: CDR1 SNHLY, CDR2 FYNNEI.

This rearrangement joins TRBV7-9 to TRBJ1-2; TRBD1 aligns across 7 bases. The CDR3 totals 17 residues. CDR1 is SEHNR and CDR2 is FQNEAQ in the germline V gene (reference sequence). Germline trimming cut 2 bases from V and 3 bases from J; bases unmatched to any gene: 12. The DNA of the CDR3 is TGTGCCAGCAGCTTAATCTCAGGGCAGGGGGAAGACTATGGCTACACCTTC. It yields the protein CASSLISGQGEDYGYTF.

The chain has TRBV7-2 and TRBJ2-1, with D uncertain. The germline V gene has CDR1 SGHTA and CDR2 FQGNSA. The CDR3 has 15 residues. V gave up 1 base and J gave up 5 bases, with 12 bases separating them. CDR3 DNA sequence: TGTGCCAGCAGCTTAGTGGGAAATCGAAACAATGAGCAGTTCTTC. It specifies CASSLVGNRNNEQFF.

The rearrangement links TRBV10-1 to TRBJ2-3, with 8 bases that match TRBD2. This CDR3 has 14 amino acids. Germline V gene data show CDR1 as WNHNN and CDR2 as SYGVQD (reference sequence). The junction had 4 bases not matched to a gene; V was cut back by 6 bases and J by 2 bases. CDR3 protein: CASREGLATDTQYF. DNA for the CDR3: TGCGCCAGCAGAGAAGGACTAGCCACAGATACGCAGTATTTT.

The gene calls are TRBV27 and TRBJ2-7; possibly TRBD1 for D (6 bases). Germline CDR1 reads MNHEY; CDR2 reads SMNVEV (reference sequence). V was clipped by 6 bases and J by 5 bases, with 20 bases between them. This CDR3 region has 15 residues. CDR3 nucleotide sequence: TGTGCCAGCAGCATACTAGGGGGATTAATCCACGAGCAGTACTTC. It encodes CASSILGGLIHEQYF.

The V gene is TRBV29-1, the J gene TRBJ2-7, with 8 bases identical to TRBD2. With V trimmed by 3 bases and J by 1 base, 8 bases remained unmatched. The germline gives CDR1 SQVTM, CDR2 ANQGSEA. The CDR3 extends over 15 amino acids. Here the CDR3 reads CSVEFSGDVSYEQYF. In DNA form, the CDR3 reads TGCAGCGTTGAGTTTAGCGGGGATGTTTCCTACGAGCAGTACTTC.